These T cell receptor beta chains were read from a single sample in a study of blood T cells in healthy people across ages. One entry per CDR3 protein results from TCRdb running MiXCR on the 5' RACE reads. The sample consists of approximately 1.5 million distinct CDR3 sequences, less than 45% of them appearing once. Sample: blood. Source of these receptors: a young woman in good health. The conserved cysteine and the conserved F or W are not part of the CDR3 here.

j_call: TRBJ2-1
v_call: TRBV6-2/TRBV6-3
cdr3_aa: ASSYPILKCEQF

j_call: TRBJ2-1
v_call: TRBV25-1
cdr3_aa: ASEDRYNEQF

j_call: TRBJ2-3
v_call: TRBV20-1
cdr3_aa: SARDWASATDTQY

j_call: TRBJ1-1
v_call: TRBV20-1
cdr3_aa: SARPPGGRTEAF

j_call: TRBJ2-7
v_call: TRBV6-5
cdr3_aa: ASSYEGDEQY

j_call: TRBJ2-7
v_call: TRBV3-1
cdr3_aa: ASSRQRQGMAYEQY

j_call: TRBJ2-5
v_call: TRBV6-5
cdr3_aa: ASRDPWGAETQY

j_call: TRBJ2-3
v_call: TRBV11-2
cdr3_aa: ASSLGPSGTSTDTQY

j_call: TRBJ1-2
v_call: TRBV27
cdr3_aa: ASSLATGNGYT

j_call: TRBJ1-4
v_call: TRBV4-1
cdr3_aa: ASGQVLGEKLF

j_call: TRBJ2-7
v_call: TRBV15
cdr3_aa: ATSRERVAGTYEQY

j_call: TRBJ1-6
v_call: TRBV4-1
cdr3_aa: ASSGGDSNSPLH

j_call: TRBJ2-3
v_call: TRBV12-3/TRBV12-4
cdr3_aa: ASSSTTSGDYTDTQY

j_call: TRBJ2-5
v_call: TRBV6-5
cdr3_aa: ARSRGKETQY

j_call: TRBJ2-7
v_call: TRBV20-1
cdr3_aa: SAKRASGIYEQY

j_call: TRBJ2-1
v_call: TRBV12-5
cdr3_aa: ASGSYDYNEQF

j_call: TRBJ1-1
v_call: TRBV30
cdr3_aa: AWSPRLVTEAF

j_call: TRBJ2-1
v_call: TRBV20-1
cdr3_aa: SAISLGTDNEQF

j_call: TRBJ1-6
v_call: TRBV11-1
cdr3_aa: ASSPRTGVNSPLH

j_call: TRBJ2-7
v_call: TRBV12-3/TRBV12-4
cdr3_aa: ASRATGGYEQY

j_call: TRBJ2-2
v_call: TRBV24-1
cdr3_aa: ATSDPGSEHNTGELF

j_call: TRBJ2-7
v_call: TRBV20-1
cdr3_aa: SARENSYERY

j_call: TRBJ1-2
v_call: TRBV27
cdr3_aa: ASNWAGTEYYGYT

j_call: .
v_call: TRBV18
cdr3_aa: ASSPAWRGGSYNGQY

j_call: TRBJ2-3
v_call: TRBV6-5
cdr3_aa: ASSYGDTGGDTQY

j_call: TRBJ2-7
v_call: TRBV7-2
cdr3_aa: ASSLASTIYEQY

j_call: .
v_call: TRBV27
cdr3_aa: ATSSYNEQY

j_call: TRBJ1-2
v_call: TRBV7-9
cdr3_aa: ASSNALQDYGYT

j_call: TRBJ1-1
v_call: TRBV29-1
cdr3_aa: SVERRLMNTEAF

j_call: TRBJ2-5
v_call: TRBV4-1
cdr3_aa: ASSHRGAGETQY

j_call: TRBJ1-1
v_call: TRBV7-2
cdr3_aa: ASRDRGVGYTEAF

j_call: TRBJ2-3
v_call: TRBV7-9
cdr3_aa: ASSLELTDTQY

j_call: TRBJ2-5
v_call: TRBV27
cdr3_aa: ASKERLQETQY

j_call: TRBJ2-3
v_call: TRBV10-3
cdr3_aa: AISEPYGQGDTQY

j_call: TRBJ2-7
v_call: TRBV6-5
cdr3_aa: ASRTGTGSYEQY

j_call: TRBJ1-1
v_call: TRBV20-1
cdr3_aa: SARDDRNTEAF

j_call: TRBJ2-4
v_call: TRBV9
cdr3_aa: ASSADNENIQY